Each of the 28 T cell receptor beta chains below was sequenced from the same sample in a study of T cells in Graves' hyperthyroidism and ophthalmopathy. From RNA transcripts, TCR beta CDR3 regions were amplified. The study used the HTBI primer set for a first-round RT-PCR of the TCR CDR3. MiXCR, run by TCRdb on the multiplex PCR reads, gives a single entry per CDR3 protein. The table includes roughly 350,000 distinct CDR3 sequences, approximately 15% detected once. The sample comprised blood. These receptors came from a woman in her thirties with Graves' ophthalmopathy.

This rearrangement joins TRBV12-3 or TRBV12-4 to TRBJ1-1; the D gene is possibly TRBD1 (5 bases). The germline V and J ends were trimmed by 7 bases and 0 bases, with 15 bases remaining between them. The CDR3 is 15 amino acids. CDR3 in amino acids: CASTRRGGLNTEAFF. The CDR3 nucleotides read TGTGCCAGCACCCGGAGGGGAGGGTTGAACACTGAAGCTTTCTTT.

This clonotype was counted ten times or more. The V gene is TRBV30, the J gene TRBJ2-5; TRBD2 agrees at 9 bases. The V segment lost 3 bases and the J segment 13 bases; nucleotides outside the gene matches: 6. This CDR3 is 11 amino acids long. Germline CDR1 reads GTSNPN; CDR2 reads SVGIG (reference sequence). CDR3 sequence: CAWRGGGASYF. Written as DNA, the CDR3 is TGTGCCTGGAGAGGCGGGGGGGCTTCGTACTTC.

The chain carries TRBV6-6 and TRBJ2-2, with TRBD2 matching 8 bases. V dropped 0 bases and J dropped 1; count of bases not matched to a gene: 4. The CDR3 spans 17 residues. Germline V lookup: CDR1 MNHNY, CDR2 SVGAGI (reference sequence). The CDR3 here is CASSYSGLAGNTGELFF. The CDR3 DNA reads TGTGCCAGCAGTTACTCCGGGCTAGCGGGGAACACCGGGGAGCTGTTTTTT.

This clonotype was observed at least ten times. V gene TRBV15 combines with J gene TRBJ1-1; D is unresolved. Germline V gene lookup returns CDR1 LNHNV and CDR2 YYDKDF (reference sequence). This CDR3 has 16 residues. Trimming left V 7 bases short and J 2 bases short, with 20 bases between. The CDR3 protein is CATTNPPPDGNTEAFF. Written as DNA, the CDR3 is TGTGCCACCACAAATCCCCCTCCGGATGGAAACACTGAAGCTTTCTTT.

This clonotype has just a few counts. The chain combines TRBV12-3 or TRBV12-4 with TRBJ1-5; the D is unclear. This CDR3 is built from 15 residues. Trimming cost V 3 bases and J 4 bases, with 13 bases left between them. The CDR3 loop is CASSFSLGNNQPQHF. CDR3 coding DNA: TGTGCCAGCAGTTTTAGTTTAGGAAATAATCAGCCCCAGCATTTT.

Of note for this clonotype: Possible read error: a much larger clone is one base away. The J gene is TRBJ1-1, the V gene TRBV2; D is unclear. The CDR3 covers 13 residues. Looked up from germline, CDR1 is SNHLY and CDR2 is FYNNEI. CDR3 amino acids: CASAAAMNTEASF. As DNA, the CDR3 is TGTGCCAGCGCGGCGGCTATGAACACTGAAGCTTCCTTT.

Note on this clonotype: Just one base apart from a much larger clone, this may be a read error. This rearrangement joins TRBV7-9 to TRBJ2-7; TRBD1 agrees at 10 bases. CDR3 length: 17 residues. Germline-derived CDR1 and CDR2 are SEHNR and FQNEAQ (reference sequence). The CDR3 region has the DNA TGTGCCAGCAGCTTATCTCCGGACAGGGGGTTCCCCTACGAGCAGCACTTC. It translates to CASSLSPDRGFPYEQHF.

This clonotype was found a few times. The chain is built from TRBV20-1 and TRBJ2-7, with TRBD1 matching 8 bases. This CDR3 contains 16 residues. V was pared by 0 bases and J by 3 bases, with 10 bases of the junction left unmatched. From germline, CDR1 is DFQATT and CDR2 SNEGSKA (reference sequence). This CDR3 reads CSARDDWSGGLYEQYF. CDR3 coding DNA: TGCAGTGCTAGAGATGATTGGTCAGGGGGCCTCTACGAGCAGTACTTC.

This clonotype was recorded at least ten times. The rearrangement joins TRBV27 to TRBJ2-1, with no clear D. Germline assignment: CDR1 MNHEY and CDR2 SMNVEV (reference sequence). This CDR3 has 14 residues. Trimming left V 5 bases short and J 0 bases short, with 8 bases between. The CDR3 spells CASSTLSSYNEQFF. The CDR3 bases are TGTGCCAGCAGTACCCTGAGCTCCTACAATGAGCAGTTCTTC.

This clonotype was detected many times. V and J are TRBV9 and TRBJ1-6; D remains unclear. This CDR3 is 12 amino acids long. CDR1 SGDLS and CDR2 YYNGEE come from the germline V gene. V shed 7 bases and J shed 6 bases, with 8 bases lying between them. DNA of the CDR3: TGTGCCAGCGAAGGCCCTAATTCACCCCTCCACTTT. Its protein is CASEGPNSPLHF.

This clonotype came up many times. This rearrangement joins TRBV4-1 to TRBJ2-7; 9 bases line up with TRBD1. This CDR3 has 15 residues. CDR1 is MGHRA, CDR2 YSYEKL, per germline. V gave up 4 bases and J gave up 3 bases; unmatched junction bases: 7. The CDR3 loop reads CASSPFGDRVYEQYF. In DNA, the CDR3 is TGCGCCAGCAGCCCCTTCGGGGACAGGGTCTACGAGCAGTACTTC.

This clonotype was found many times. The chain combines TRBV19 with TRBJ1-1, with 8 bases that match TRBD1. This CDR3 contains 14 residues. CDR1 and CDR2 (germline): LNHDA, SQIVND (reference sequence). Losses at the gene ends were 1 base for V and 6 bases for J; bases not matched to a gene: 4. The CDR3 sequence: CASSIGDRRAEAFF. The CDR3 DNA follows: TGTGCCAGTAGTATAGGGGACAGGAGAGCTGAAGCTTTCTTT.

The J gene is TRBJ2-1, the V gene TRBV11-2, with 7 nucleotides matching TRBD2. CDR3 length equals 15 residues. Germline V CDR1 and CDR2: SGHAT, FQNNGV. V lost 6 bases and J lost 6; bases outside the gene matches: 11. As DNA, the CDR3 is TGTGCCAGCAGGCCCTCGGGCGGGAGTGGCAATGAGCAGTTCTTC. This gives the protein CASRPSGGSGNEQFF.

This clonotype was picked up a small number of times. The gene calls are TRBV5-8 and TRBJ2-7; either TRBD1 or TRBD2 may supply D (5 bases each). Germline V lookup: CDR1 SGHTS, CDR2 YDEGEE. V lost 5 bases and J lost 6, with 27 bases in between. The CDR3 is made up of 17 amino acids. CDR3 protein: CASRPWLWSLGDGEQYF. The CDR3 DNA follows: TGTGCCAGCAGACCATGGTTGTGGTCTCTGGGGGATGGCGAGCAGTACTTC.

The chain carries TRBV9 and TRBJ1-3; TRBD1 matches at 10 bases. The germline V gene has CDR1 SGDLS and CDR2 YYNGEE. The CDR3 length is 16 residues. After removal of 0 bases from V and 2 bases from J, the junction contained 2 bases not matched to a gene. CDR3 sequence: CASSVEGTGAGNTIYF. The CDR3 DNA follows: TGTGCCAGCAGCGTAGAAGGGACAGGGGCTGGAAACACCATATATTTT.

The sample holds many counts of this clonotype. The rearrangement uses TRBV2 and TRBJ1-2; no clear D gene. The CDR3 is made up of 16 amino acids. Germline CDR1 SNHLY, CDR2 FYNNEI. V gave up 5 bases and J gave up 1 base, with 17 bases separating them. Here the CDR3 DNA reads TGTGCCAGCAGTCAAACTTTAGGCAGCGTTAACTATGGCTACACCTTC. Protein: CASSQTLGSVNYGYTF.

This clonotype showed up many times. The gene calls are TRBV4-2 and TRBJ1-1; 8 nucleotides agree with TRBD1. The CDR3 extends over 19 amino acids. From germline, CDR1 is LGHNA and CDR2 YNFKEQ. The V segment lost 1 base and the J segment 6 bases; nucleotides outside the gene matches: 19. Written as DNA, the CDR3 is TGTGCCAGCAGCCAAGTGGGGCAGGGGGCTTCTTTAATTTCGGCTGAAGCTTTCTTT. It specifies CASSQVGQGASLISAEAFF.

A word on this clonotype: The junction does not match germline at one end; this may be a read error. The chain couples TRBV27 to TRBJ1-5; no firm D call. Germline V gene data show CDR1 as MNHEY and CDR2 as SMNVEV (reference sequence). The CDR3 totals 17 residues. The CDR3 DNA sequence: TGTGACAGCAGTTTTTTTGTAGGTCTTAGCTTAAATCAGCCCCAGCATTTT. As protein: CDSSFFVGLSLNQPQHF.

This clonotype was seen more than once but under ten times. The V gene is TRBV25-1, the J gene TRBJ2-7; 7 bases agree with TRBD1. The CDR3 length is 14 residues. V was clipped by 9 bases and J by 2 bases; unmatched bases: 10. CDR1 and CDR2 (germline): MGHDK, SYGVNS. CDR3 coding DNA: TGTGCCAGTGCCCCGACAGGGATCGCCTACGAGCAGTACTTC. It translates to CASAPTGIAYEQYF.

This clonotype was detected many times. The chain couples TRBV2 to TRBJ1-1, with 7 bases identical to TRBD1. The trim removed 3 bases at V and 5 bases at J, leaving 6 bases unmatched. This CDR3 region has 14 residues. Germline V lookup: CDR1 SNHLY, CDR2 FYNNEI. CDR3 in DNA: TGTGCCAGCAGTGACTACAGGGGCGGGACTGAAGCTTTCTTT. Its translation: CASSDYRGGTEAFF. Full variable domain (missing parts from reference TRBV2 and TRBJ1-1): EPEVTQTPSHQVTQMGQEVILRCVPISNHLYFYWYRQILGQKVEFLVSFYNNEISEKSEIFDDQFSVERPDGSNFTLKIRSTKLEDSAMYFCASSDYRGGTEAFFGQGTRLTVV.

The chain couples TRBV28 to TRBJ1-5; a weak D match, TRBD1 (6 bases). V lost 6 bases and J lost 2, with 17 bases in between. The CDR3 contains 16 residues. Per germline, CDR1 MDHEN and CDR2 SYDVKM. The CDR3 is CASRKWGAGGNQPQHF. DNA of the CDR3: TGTGCCAGCAGAAAGTGGGGGGCGGGGGGCAATCAGCCCCAGCATTTT.

This clonotype was seen many times. The J gene is TRBJ2-7, the V gene TRBV13; 7 bases map to TRBD1. CDR3 size: 15 residues. Per the germline V gene, CDR1 is PRHDT and CDR2 is FYEKMQ (reference sequence). Trimming took 5 bases from V and 1 from J; bases not matched to a gene: 8. The CDR3 nucleotides are TGTGCCAGCAGCCACCGACAGGGCCTATCCTACGAGCAGTACTTC. It encodes CASSHRQGLSYEQYF. Looking up the rest from reference TRBV13 and TRBJ2-7 gives the full variable domain: AAGVIQSPRHLIKEKRETATLKCYPIPRHDTVYWYQQGPGQDPQFLISFYEKMQSDKGSIPDRFSAQQFSDYHSELNMSSLELGDSALYFCASSHRQGLSYEQYFGPGTRLTVT.

This clonotype was counted many times. The gene calls are TRBV30 and TRBJ2-7; 7 bases fit TRBD1. V lost 3 bases to trimming and J lost 5 bases; unmatched junction nucleotides: 10. The CDR3 covers 14 residues. Germline V CDR1 and CDR2: GTSNPN, SVGIG (reference sequence). This chain's CDR3 is CAWRLRQGVHEQYF. The DNA for the CDR3 is TGTGCCTGGAGATTGCGACAGGGTGTCCACGAGCAGTACTTC.

This clonotype appeared many times. The V call is TRBV29-1, the J call TRBJ2-1; the D gene could be TRBD1 or TRBD2 (6 bases each). CDR3 length: 14 amino acids. Germline V gene lookup returns CDR1 SQVTM and CDR2 ANQGSEA. The germline V and J ends were trimmed by 4 bases and 9 bases, with 19 bases remaining between them. Here the CDR3 reads CSVVIGGLKGEQFF. The CDR3 DNA sequence: TGCAGCGTTGTTATTGGGGGGCTTAAGGGTGAGCAGTTCTTC.

This clonotype was seen ten or more times. This chain joins TRBV2 and TRBJ1-5; the D gene is possibly TRBD1 (5 bases). Germline loops: CDR1 SNHLY, CDR2 FYNNEI. The CDR3 consists of 16 residues. V lost 5 bases, J lost 10 bases, and 24 bases lay in between. CDR3 sequence: CASSKYGREGEDPQHF. CDR3 bases: TGTGCCAGCAGTAAATACGGCAGGGAAGGCGAGGACCCCCAGCATTTT.

This clonotype was seen many times. V gene TRBV28 combines with J gene TRBJ2-2; 9 nucleotides line up with TRBD1. This CDR3 spans 15 amino acids. The junction had 10 bases not matched to a gene; V was cut back by 8 bases and J by 6 bases. CDR1 and CDR2 (germline): MDHEN, SYDVKM. The CDR3 coding sequence is TGTGCCAGCTTATTACAGGGGGCGCGAGCCGGGGAGCTGTTTTTT. It encodes CASLLQGARAGELFF.

This clonotype occurred once. A much bigger clone sits one base away, suggesting this may be a read error. The chain joins TRBV5-1 to TRBJ1-4; no reliable D call. The V gene's germline CDR1 is SGHRS and CDR2 YFSETQ. This CDR3 comprises 14 residues. The V and J ends lost 4 bases and 2 bases respectively, with 9 bases between them. CDR3 DNA sequence: TGCGCCAGCAGCATGGCCGGGACTAATGAAAAACTGTTTTTT. Protein: CASSMAGTNEKLFF.

The chain carries TRBV25-1 and TRBJ2-3; D is ambiguous. The CDR3 length is 13 residues. V shed 2 bases and J shed 2 bases, with 5 bases lying between them. Germline CDR1 and CDR2: MGHDK and SYGVNS. CDR3 protein: CASSEPYTDTQYF. The CDR3 DNA reads as TGTGCCAGCAGTGAACCTTACACAGATACGCAGTATTTT.